This TCR beta chain was identified during a study of beta chain features in type 1 diabetes. Study details: Patients did not differ from healthy donors in age, gender or cell yield. Study-level results: For cells with high TCR expression, cDNA sequencing could yield over-representation. Moderately but significantly shorter TCRB CDR3s were found in Type 1 diabetes patients in all four CD4+ subsets. Reduced insertions and increased deletions marked VDJ junctions in type 1 diabetes patients.

This clone has only a few counts. Its antigen is unknown. The CDR3 totals 13 residues. Germline-derived CDR1 and CDR2 are SGHNT and YYREEE (reference sequence). Trimming shortened V by 2 bases and J by 7 bases, and 12 bases separated the two germline ends. As every portion of the isolated RNA was reverse transcribed, the sequencing read expressed TCRB transcripts. Measured with immunoSEQ multiplex PCR; TCRdb has only the in-frame clones, and not every one. Of around 140,000 clones detected, around 10% appear once; the ten largest clones hold under 0.9%. Staining for CD45RO/CCR7/CD25/CD127/CD95/CD27 allowed sorting of CD4+ naive, central memory, regulatory and stem cell-like memory cells.

The TCR sequence derives from a man aged 30 to 45 with type 1 diabetes. Input material: central memory CD4+ T cells from blood. The chain has TRBV5-4 and TRBJ1-1; tentatively, D is TRBD1 (5 bases). The CDR3 reads CASSLVGQFEAFF. Here the CDR3 DNA reads TGTGCCAGCAGCTTAGTGGGGCAGTTTGAAGCTTTCTTT.